A single sample is the source of the 25 T cell receptor beta chains below, sequenced in a study of cytomegalovirus exposure and HLA in healthy donors (dated by TCRdb to the late 2010s). Libraries were prepared through the immunoSEQ multiplex PCR assay. The multiplex PCR relied on a mix of 60 forward primers for TCR Vbeta segments and 13 reverse primers for TCR Jbeta segments. The table was pulled from immuneACCESS by TCRdb, which kept in-frame rearrangements only. Such tables lose some clones; where checked, under half of the loss comes from unresolved V genes, and the rest has no known cause. For this sample the table gives under 150,000 clones, of which about three quarters were detected only once. Jointly, the top ten make up about 1.8% of the sample. The sequenced material came from PBMCs. These receptors were obtained from a woman in her thirties or forties in good health and CMV-seronegative.

This chain connects TRBV27 to TRBJ2-7; 9 positions agree with TRBD1. Germline CDR1 and CDR2: MNHEY and SMNVEV (reference sequence). The V segment lost 6 bases and the J segment 3 bases; nucleotides outside the gene matches: 6. The CDR3 is 14 amino acids. The CDR3 DNA follows: TGTGCCAGCAGGGGGACAGGGAGACACTACGAGCAGTACTTC. It encodes CASRGTGRHYEQYF.

The rearrangement joins TRBV5-1 to TRBJ2-3; 10 nucleotides line up with TRBD2. The length of the CDR3 is 16 residues. CDR1 and CDR2 from the germline V gene are SGHRS and YFSETQ. V lost 2 bases and J lost 2; bases outside the gene matches: 5. The DNA for the CDR3 is TGCGCCAGCAGCTTTCTACTAGCGGGGTTCACAGATACGCAGTATTTT. This codes for CASSFLLAGFTDTQYF.

The chain joins TRBV6-1 to TRBJ1-2; tentative D call: TRBD1 (5 bases). Germline CDR1 and CDR2: MNHNS and SASEGT. The germline V and J ends were trimmed by 6 bases and 8 bases, with 16 bases remaining between them. This CDR3 has 13 amino acids. Written as DNA, the CDR3 is TGTGCCAGCAGCAGGGAGGTAATAGGCGGCTACACCTTC. Its protein product is CASSREVIGGYTF.

The rearrangement links TRBV7-3 to TRBJ2-3, with 9 bases that match TRBD2. The CDR3 has 17 amino acids. V was clipped by 1 base and J by 1 base; unmatched bases: 6. Germline V gene sequence: CDR1 SGHTA, CDR2 FQGTGA. The CDR3 loop reads CASSLKPSGVGTDTQYF. The CDR3 nucleotides read TGTGCCAGCAGCTTAAAGCCTAGCGGGGTAGGCACAGATACGCAGTATTTT.

V usage is TRBV4-1 and J usage is TRBJ1-3; 9 bases map to TRBD1. CDR1 and CDR2 from the germline V gene are MGHRA and YSYEKL. The CDR3 totals 21 residues. V lost 0 bases, J lost 0 bases, and 15 bases stayed unmatched. Written as DNA, the CDR3 is TGCGCCAGCAGCCAAGAGGGGACAGGGCGCTTCTTCCGGGGCTCTGGAAACACCATATATTTT. Its protein product is CASSQEGTGRFFRGSGNTIYF.

This clone appeared a few times. This chain uses TRBV5-1 with TRBJ2-7; 11 positions match TRBD2. The V gene end was trimmed by 4 bases and the J gene end by 2 bases; junction bases not matched to a gene: 5. The CDR3 has 15 residues. Germline V gene data show CDR1 as SGHRS and CDR2 as YFSETQ. CDR3 coding DNA: TGCGCCAGCAGCCCGACTAGCGGGACGACCTACGAGCAGTACTTC. Translating it yields CASSPTSGTTYEQYF.

The chain uses TRBV30 and TRBJ1-1; D remains unclear. The CDR3 is 11 residues long. The germline V gene has CDR1 GTSNPN and CDR2 SVGIG (reference sequence). With 2 bases removed from V and 5 bases from J, the gap between germline ends came to 6 bases. The CDR3 bases are TGTGCCTGGAGTATCGGGACTGAAGCTTTCTTT. The encoded protein is CAWSIGTEAFF.

The rearrangement links TRBV27 to TRBJ2-7; 12 bases align to TRBD1. The CDR3 covers 15 residues. Germline V lookup: CDR1 MNHEY, CDR2 SMNVEV (reference sequence). J gave up 5 bases and V 2 bases, and 4 bases lay outside the gene matches. The CDR3 sequence is CASSLGDRGRDEQYF. The CDR3 bases are TGTGCCAGCAGTTTAGGGGACAGGGGGCGTGACGAGCAGTACTTC.

This sequence joins TRBV6-1 and TRBJ1-1; D remains unclear. V was shortened by 4 bases and J by 0 bases, with 6 bases between the two germline ends. The CDR3 is 13 residues long. Germline CDR1 MNHNS, CDR2 SASEGT. The DNA for the CDR3 is TGTGCCAGCAGTGGACAATTGAACACTGAAGCTTTCTTT. This translates into CASSGQLNTEAFF.

This sequence joins TRBV7-6 and TRBJ1-6; TRBD1 is a possible D gene (6 bases). CDR1 and CDR2 (germline): SGHVS, FNYEAQ. This CDR3 is 17 amino acids long. Trimming removed 1 base at V and 7 bases at J, with 17 bases between. The CDR3 reads CASSLGQIQGLNSPLHF. The CDR3 bases are TGTGCCAGCAGCTTAGGACAGATACAGGGTCTCAATTCACCCCTCCACTTT.

For the CDR3, the DNA is TGCGCCAGCAGCCGCATGACAGGGAACTCCTACGAGCAGTACTTC. Translation: CASSRMTGNSYEQYF. The chain carries TRBV5-1 and TRBJ2-7; 7 positions match TRBD1. Per the germline V gene, CDR1 is SGHRS and CDR2 is YFSETQ. The length of the CDR3 is 15 residues. The V segment lost 4 bases and the J segment 0 bases; nucleotides outside the gene matches: 7.

The rearrangement links TRBV11-3 to TRBJ2-1, with 10 bases that match TRBD2. Per germline, CDR1 SGHNT and CDR2 YENEEA. The CDR3 is 17 residues long. Trimming removed 0 bases from V and 2 bases from J; junction bases left unmatched: 4. For the CDR3, the DNA is TGTGCCAGCAGCTTAGACACTCTAGCGGGAGCCTACAATGAGCAGTTCTTC. Protein: CASSLDTLAGAYNEQFF. The entire variable domain, with the rest obtained from reference TRBV11-3 and TRBJ2-1, is as follows: EAGVVQSPRYKIIEKKQPVAFWCNPISGHNTLYWYLQNLGQGPELLIRYENEEAVDDSQLPKDRFSAERLKGVDSTLKIQPAELGDSAVYLCASSLDTLAGAYNEQFFGPGTRLTVL.

This chain joins TRBV6-1 and TRBJ1-6; D is ambiguous. CDR3 length: 13 amino acids. Per germline, CDR1 MNHNS and CDR2 SASEGT. Trimming pared 7 bases from V and 8 bases from J, leaving 12 bases between. CDR3 coding DNA: TGTGCCAGCATAGGGAGTCAGGATTCACCCCTCCACTTT. Protein sequence: CASIGSQDSPLHF.

The V call is TRBV28, the J call TRBJ1-3; TRBD1 is a possible D gene (5 bases). Between the trimmed V and J ends, which lost 6 bases and 3 bases, there was a span of 12 bases. The CDR3 extends over 14 amino acids. CDR1 is MDHEN and CDR2 is SYDVKM in the germline V gene. The CDR3 coding sequence is TGTGCCAGCAGGTTGGGGGGGGTTGGAAACACCATATATTTT. It yields the protein CASRLGGVGNTIYF.

The chain couples TRBV13 to TRBJ1-2, with 9 bases matching TRBD1. The CDR3 loop spans 15 amino acids. V lost 4 bases to trimming and J lost 7 bases; unmatched junction nucleotides: 10. Germline V lookup: CDR1 PRHDT, CDR2 FYEKMQ (reference sequence). Here the CDR3 reads CASSSRQGGIGGYTF. CDR3 DNA: TGTGCCAGCAGCTCACGACAGGGGGGAATAGGTGGCTACACCTTC.

The rearrangement links TRBV19 to TRBJ2-2; D is uncertain. Trimming took 7 bases from V and 8 from J, leaving 20 bases between them. CDR3 length: 15 amino acids. Germline CDR1 LNHDA, CDR2 SQIVND (reference sequence). The CDR3 sequence is CASNAAAPVVGELFF. CDR3 nucleotide sequence: TGTGCCAGTAATGCGGCAGCCCCTGTCGTAGGGGAGCTGTTTTTT. Looking up the rest from reference TRBV19 and TRBJ2-2 gives the full variable domain: DGGITQSPKYLFRKEGQNVTLSCEQNLNHDAMYWYRQDPGQGLRLIYYSQIVNDFQKGDIAEGYSVSREKKESFPLTVTSAQKNPTAFYLCASNAAAPVVGELFFGEGSRLTVL.

V gene TRBV9 combines with J gene TRBJ2-5; possible D gene TRBD2, 5 bases. The CDR3 contains 13 residues. With 3 bases removed from V and 0 bases from J, the gap between germline ends came to 6 bases. Per the germline V gene, CDR1 is SGDLS and CDR2 is YYNGEE. CDR3 nucleotide sequence: TGTGCCAGCAGCGGGGAGTACCAAGAGACCCAGTACTTC. Translation gives CASSGEYQETQYF.

The J gene is TRBJ2-3, the V gene TRBV5-6; 7 nucleotides agree with TRBD2. V dropped 4 bases and J dropped 0; count of bases not matched to a gene: 8. CDR3 length: 16 amino acids. Germline V gives CDR1 SGHDT, CDR2 YYEEEE. The CDR3 DNA reads TGTGCCAGCAGCCAGCAGGGCGGGGGAAGCACAGATACGCAGTATTTT. Amino acids: CASSQQGGGSTDTQYF.

V and J are TRBV27 and TRBJ2-5; 10 nucleotides agree with TRBD2. This CDR3 has 15 amino acids. After removal of 2 bases from V and 2 bases from J, the junction contained 2 bases not matched to a gene. CDR1 is MNHEY, CDR2 SMNVEV, per germline (reference sequence). The CDR3 loop reads CASSLTAGGQETQYF. The CDR3 coding sequence is TGTGCCAGCAGTTTAACAGCGGGAGGGCAAGAGACCCAGTACTTC.

CDR3 nucleotides: TGTGCCAGCAATGACCCCTCGGGACTAGCGGGAGTAATATCCTACGAGCAGTACTTC. Encoded protein: CASNDPSGLAGVISYEQYF. The chain carries TRBV2 and TRBJ2-7; 14 bases map to TRBD2. CDR1 and CDR2 from the germline V gene are SNHLY and FYNNEI. The junction had 15 bases not matched to a gene; V was cut back by 7 bases and J by 1 base. CDR3 length equals 19 residues.

The chain recombines TRBV27 with TRBJ2-7; D is perhaps TRBD2 (5 bases). Trimming pared 2 bases from V and 4 bases from J, leaving 12 bases between. The germline CDR1 and CDR2 sequences are MNHEY and SMNVEV (reference sequence). The CDR3 runs 14 residues. For the CDR3, the DNA is TGTGCCAGCAGTTTAGCGGACTCTCTATACGAGCAGTACTTC. Its protein is CASSLADSLYEQYF.

This chain uses TRBV28 with TRBJ1-5; D is ambiguous. V was trimmed by 5 bases and J by 0 bases, leaving 14 bases between them. The CDR3 has 16 amino acids. Per the germline V gene, CDR1 is MDHEN and CDR2 is SYDVKM. This chain's CDR3 is CASSPINWYSNQPQHF. The CDR3 bases are TGTGCCAGCAGTCCTATAAACTGGTATAGCAATCAGCCCCAGCATTTT.

This chain joins TRBV28 and TRBJ2-2, with D possibly being TRBD1 (6 bases). The CDR3 has 22 amino acids. The germline V and J ends were trimmed by 8 bases and 2 bases, with 36 bases remaining between them. Germline V gene sequence: CDR1 MDHEN, CDR2 SYDVKM. The CDR3, as DNA: TGTGCCAGCTTTTCGGGGATCCGGGACACAGAATTAAGTGGTTTTAACACCGGGGAGCTGTTTTTT. Translating gives CASFSGIRDTELSGFNTGELFF.

This rearrangement joins TRBV7-8 to TRBJ2-5, with 8 bases that match TRBD1. The CDR3 has 17 amino acids. The ends lost 1 base at V and 5 bases at J; junction bases unmatched: 12. The germline gives CDR1 SGHVS, CDR2 FQNEAQ. CDR3 nucleotides: TGTGCCAGCAGCTTAGGGGGGACAGGATCCGTCGGGGAGACCCAGTACTTC. It translates to CASSLGGTGSVGETQYF.

The V gene is TRBV19, the J gene TRBJ2-5, with 10 positions matching TRBD1. This CDR3 contains 14 residues. From germline, CDR1 is LNHDA and CDR2 SQIVND (reference sequence). Trimming took 6 bases from V and 4 from J; bases not matched to a gene: 5. CDR3 nucleotide sequence: TGTGCCAGTAGGCGGACAGGGGGGGGAGAGACCCAGTACTTC. Protein product: CASRRTGGGETQYF. Combining the CDR3 with reference TRBV19 and TRBJ2-5 gives the whole variable domain DGGITQSPKYLFRKEGQNVTLSCEQNLNHDAMYWYRQDPGQGLRLIYYSQIVNDFQKGDIAEGYSVSREKKESFPLTVTSAQKNPTAFYLCASRRTGGGETQYFGPGTRLLVL.